The next 32 T cell receptor beta chains were all read from a single sample in a study of cytomegalovirus exposure and HLA in healthy donors. In the PCR, 60 Vbeta and 13 Jbeta primers were used. Libraries were prepared by immunoSEQ multiplex PCR; TCRdb keeps only in-frame clonotypes and omits some of them. The sample carries about 110,000 clones, 70% to 80% recorded once. Input material: PBMCs. Every receptor here comes from a man aged 50 to 60 in good health and CMV-seropositive.

This sequence joins TRBV6-1 and TRBJ2-5, with TRBD1 identical over 8 bases. The CDR3 has 14 amino acids. J lost 5 bases, V lost 4 bases, and 6 bases had no gene match. CDR1 and CDR2 (germline): MNHNS, SASEGT. The CDR3 reads CASSGLGDRETQYF. DNA of the CDR3: TGTGCCAGCAGTGGCCTGGGGGACAGGGAGACCCAGTACTTC.

The V call is TRBV4-1, the J call TRBJ2-2, with D maybe TRBD2 (5 bases). The V and J ends lost 0 bases and 1 base respectively, with 9 bases between them. Per germline, CDR1 MGHRA and CDR2 YSYEKL. The CDR3 loop spans 16 amino acids. The CDR3 nucleotides are TGCGCCAGCAGCCAAGAAGGGAGTAAGAACACCGGGGAGCTGTTTTTT. It is translated as CASSQEGSKNTGELFF.

The V and J genes are TRBV2 and TRBJ2-7; D is unresolved. CDR1 is SNHLY, CDR2 FYNNEI, per germline. The CDR3 runs to 13 residues. The V end was cut by 3 bases, the J end by 3 bases, with 9 bases between. CDR3 sequence reads: CASSDGLFYEQYF. The DNA for the CDR3 is TGTGCCAGCAGTGATGGCTTGTTCTACGAGCAGTACTTC. The whole variable domain, filled in from reference TRBV2 and TRBJ2-7, reads EPEVTQTPSHQVTQMGQEVILRCVPISNHLYFYWYRQILGQKVEFLVSFYNNEISEKSEIFDDQFSVERPDGSNFTLKIRSTKLEDSAMYFCASSDGLFYEQYFGPGTRLTVT.

In DNA form, the CDR3 reads TGTGCCAGCAGCACCGGGGGGCTAGCGGACCACCAAGAGACCCAGTACTTC. This translates into CASSTGGLADHQETQYF. The chain uses TRBV5-4 and TRBJ2-5; TRBD2 might be the D (7 bases). The CDR3 has 17 amino acids. Per the germline V gene, CDR1 is SGHNT and CDR2 is YYREEE (reference sequence). Between the trimmed V and J ends, which lost 4 bases and 0 bases, there was a span of 19 bases.

The chain joins TRBV5-1 to TRBJ2-3; TRBD2 matches at 12 bases. V dropped 2 bases and J dropped 5; count of bases not matched to a gene: 6. This CDR3 has 16 residues. Germline V gives CDR1 SGHRS, CDR2 YFSETQ. The CDR3 loop is CASSLEPGLAGDTQYF. CDR3 in DNA: TGCGCCAGCAGCTTAGAGCCGGGACTAGCGGGAGATACGCAGTATTTT.

This clone has only a few counts. The chain recombines TRBV7-8 with TRBJ2-5, with D uncertain. Deletions cut 4 bases from V and 7 bases from J, with 16 bases between. The CDR3 extends over 14 amino acids. From germline, CDR1 is SGHVS and CDR2 FQNEAQ. CDR3 amino acids: CASSSGSNTGTQYF. CDR3 sequence (DNA): TGTGCCAGCAGCTCCGGGTCGAACACCGGGACCCAGTACTTC.

The V gene is TRBV27, the J gene TRBJ2-5, with 10 bases that match TRBD1. Germline lookup yields CDR1 MNHEY and CDR2 SMNVEV (reference sequence). This CDR3 has 14 residues. V was pared by 6 bases and J by 5 bases, with 6 bases of the junction left unmatched. In DNA form, the CDR3 reads TGTGCCAGCAGCCCGACAGGGGGCAGGGAGACCCAGTACTTC. Translation gives CASSPTGGRETQYF.

This chain uses TRBV13 with TRBJ2-3; 9 nucleotides line up with TRBD1. Per the germline V gene, CDR1 is PRHDT and CDR2 is FYEKMQ (reference sequence). V shed 6 bases and J 4 bases; nucleotides not matched to a gene: 8. The CDR3 has 15 amino acids. The CDR3 DNA reads TGTGCCAGCAGTGCGACAGGGGGGAGCGCAGATACGCAGTATTTT. Its translation: CASSATGGSADTQYF.

This clone showed up just once. The V and J genes are TRBV19 and TRBJ2-7, with 7 bases matching TRBD1. Germline V CDR1 and CDR2: LNHDA, SQIVND (reference sequence). Unmatched junction bases numbered 4, after V lost 3 bases and J lost 2 bases. This CDR3 comprises 14 residues. The CDR3 spells CASSMTGPAYEQYF. In DNA, the CDR3 is TGTGCCAGTAGTATGACAGGGCCGGCCTACGAGCAGTACTTC. The entire variable domain, with the rest obtained from reference TRBV19 and TRBJ2-7, is as follows: DGGITQSPKYLFRKEGQNVTLSCEQNLNHDAMYWYRQDPGQGLRLIYYSQIVNDFQKGDIAEGYSVSREKKESFPLTVTSAQKNPTAFYLCASSMTGPAYEQYFGPGTRLTVT.

The chain uses TRBV6-1 and TRBJ1-1; D uncertain. Germline V gene sequence: CDR1 MNHNS, CDR2 SASEGT. The CDR3 extends over 13 amino acids. Deletions cut 8 bases from V and 0 bases from J, with 10 bases between. The CDR3 spells CASSWQVNTEAFF. The CDR3 DNA sequence: TGTGCCAGCTCCTGGCAAGTGAACACTGAAGCTTTCTTT.

This chain connects TRBV27 to TRBJ2-1, with D uncertain. The V gene's germline CDR1 is MNHEY and CDR2 SMNVEV (reference sequence). This CDR3 has 17 residues. The V gene lost 5 bases and the J gene lost 3 bases, with 20 bases spanning the gap. CDR3 protein: CASSGQFATIHYNEQFF. In DNA form, the CDR3 reads TGTGCCAGCAGTGGGCAGTTTGCCACCATACACTACAATGAGCAGTTCTTC.

This chain joins TRBV4-1 and TRBJ2-5; no definite D call. Trimming removed 0 bases from V and 1 base from J, with 9 bases in between. CDR1 and CDR2 (germline): MGHRA, YSYEKL. The CDR3 sequence is 15 residues long. The CDR3, as DNA: TGCGCCAGCAGCCAAGATCGAGCGACCCAAGAGACCCAGTACTTC. Its translation: CASSQDRATQETQYF.

This clone has a handful of counts. V usage is TRBV5-1 and J usage is TRBJ1-3, with no clear D. Trimming stripped 2 bases from V and 0 bases from J, with 9 bases between. From germline, CDR1 is SGHRS and CDR2 YFSETQ. CDR3 size: 15 residues. The CDR3 reads CASSLDGNSGNTIYF. The CDR3 DNA follows: TGCGCCAGCAGCTTAGACGGGAACTCTGGAAACACCATATATTTT. Supplemented by reference TRBV5-1 and TRBJ1-3, the full variable domain reads KAGVTQTPRYLIKTRGQQVTLSCSPISGHRSVSWYQQTPGQGLQFLFEYFSETQRNKGNFPGRFSGRQFSNSRSEMNVSTLELGDSALYLCASSLDGNSGNTIYFGEGSWLTVV.

The chain carries TRBV6-5 and TRBJ1-2; 8 bases match TRBD1. V gave up 6 bases and J gave up 7 bases; unmatched junction bases: 7. Germline V gene lookup returns CDR1 MNHEY and CDR2 SVGAGI. This CDR3 is built from 13 residues. CDR3 in amino acids: CASRSGGASGYTF. The CDR3, as DNA: TGTGCCAGCAGATCAGGGGGCGCGTCTGGCTACACCTTC.

This clone was picked up one time. This chain links TRBV20-1 with TRBJ2-5; D gene unclear. CDR3 length equals 11 residues. Germline-derived CDR1 and CDR2 are DFQATT and SNEGSKA (reference sequence). V was shortened by 2 bases and J by 4 bases, with 5 bases between the two germline ends. The CDR3 loop is CSARIGETQYF. CDR3 DNA: TGCAGTGCTAGAATCGGAGAGACCCAGTACTTC.

The chain recombines TRBV27 with TRBJ1-1; 9 bases fit TRBD1. This CDR3 comprises 17 residues. Germline V gene lookup returns CDR1 MNHEY and CDR2 SMNVEV (reference sequence). Losses at the gene ends were 1 base for V and 4 bases for J; bases not matched to a gene: 10. CDR3 bases: TGTGCCAGCAGTTTATTGTTGGTTACAGGGGGCACCACTGAAGCTTTCTTT. Translation gives CASSLLLVTGGTTEAFF.

This clone was picked up a small number of times. The chain combines TRBV5-6 with TRBJ2-7; 7 bases map to TRBD1. This CDR3 has 15 residues. Germline V lookup: CDR1 SGHDT, CDR2 YYEEEE. J lost 0 bases, V lost 2 bases, and 5 bases had no gene match. CDR3: CASSLRDSGSYEQYF. For the CDR3, the DNA is TGTGCCAGCAGCTTACGGGACAGCGGCTCCTACGAGCAGTACTTC.

The chain joins TRBV2 to TRBJ1-2; a weak D match, TRBD1 (5 bases). Germline CDR1 SNHLY, CDR2 FYNNEI. The V gene lost 8 bases and the J gene lost 4 bases, with 20 bases spanning the gap. There are 15 residues in the CDR3. The CDR3 spells CASAGAGAHSYGYTF. CDR3 bases: TGTGCCAGCGCTGGGGCAGGAGCGCATTCCTATGGCTACACCTTC.

This clone has a handful of counts. This chain links TRBV12-5 with TRBJ2-7; 13 nucleotides match TRBD2. This CDR3 region has 16 residues. The germline CDR1 and CDR2 sequences are LGHNT and FRNRAP. V lost 0 bases, J lost 6 bases, and 5 bases stayed unmatched. The CDR3 bases are TGTGCTAGTGGTTTGGTAATGGGACTAGCGGGGCGCGAGCAGTACTTC. This sequence encodes CASGLVMGLAGREQYF.

A single count supports this clone. This chain links TRBV5-1 with TRBJ1-1; 7 nucleotides match TRBD1. Per the germline V gene, CDR1 is SGHRS and CDR2 is YFSETQ. The V gene end was trimmed by 4 bases and the J gene end by 8 bases; junction bases not matched to a gene: 8. This CDR3 has 13 amino acids. The DNA for the CDR3 is TGCGCCAGCAGCGTGACAGGGAAAGACGAAGCTTTCTTT. This codes for CASSVTGKDEAFF.

The J gene is TRBJ2-1, the V gene TRBV6-4; 10 positions agree with TRBD2. The CDR3 runs 16 residues. Trimming took 5 bases from V and 7 from J; bases not matched to a gene: 11. The V gene's germline CDR1 is MRHNA and CDR2 SNTAGT. This CDR3 reads CASSPQGLAGVNEQFF. The CDR3 region has the DNA TGTGCCAGCAGTCCCCAGGGGCTAGCGGGAGTGAATGAGCAGTTCTTC.

The chain combines TRBV27 with TRBJ1-6; 8 nucleotides agree with TRBD1. The V gene end was trimmed by 5 bases and the J gene end by 8 bases; junction bases not matched to a gene: 8. Looked up from germline, CDR1 is MNHEY and CDR2 is SMNVEV (reference sequence). The CDR3 spans 15 residues. The CDR3: CASSIRTGMYSPLHF. The CDR3, as DNA: TGTGCCAGCAGTATTAGGACAGGGATGTATTCACCCCTCCACTTT.

The chain carries TRBV7-3 and TRBJ2-3; no reliable D call. This CDR3 comprises 15 residues. Germline CDR1 is SGHTA and CDR2 is FQGTGA. V lost 3 bases, J lost 0 bases, and 10 bases lay in between. CDR3 nucleotides: TGTGCCAGCAGCTTGGGCAGCCTAAGCACAGATACGCAGTATTTT. Protein product: CASSLGSLSTDTQYF.

This clone was observed a few times. The chain joins TRBV5-1 to TRBJ1-1, with 7 bases identical to TRBD1. The germline V gene encodes CDR1 SGHRS and CDR2 YFSETQ. The CDR3 consists of 16 residues. V shed 0 bases and J 4 bases; nucleotides not matched to a gene: 9. CDR3: CASSLGYQGVATEAFF. The DNA for the CDR3 is TGCGCCAGCAGCTTGGGGTACCAGGGGGTGGCCACTGAAGCTTTCTTT. Complete variable domain (other parts from reference TRBV5-1 and TRBJ1-1): KAGVTQTPRYLIKTRGQQVTLSCSPISGHRSVSWYQQTPGQGLQFLFEYFSETQRNKGNFPGRFSGRQFSNSRSEMNVSTLELGDSALYLCASSLGYQGVATEAFFGQGTRLTVV.

This chain uses TRBV7-6 with TRBJ2-1, with 9 positions matching TRBD2. Germline V gene data show CDR1 as SGHVS and CDR2 as FNYEAQ. CDR3 length: 16 amino acids. The V and J ends lost 2 bases and 6 bases, in that order; junction bases with no gene match: 8. CDR3 sequence: CASSLIAGVSSNEQFF. In nucleotides, the CDR3 is TGTGCCAGCAGCTTAATAGCGGGAGTCTCTTCCAATGAGCAGTTCTTC.

Here the CDR3 DNA reads TGTGCCAGCAGTTTACCGACTAGCTACGAGCAGTACTTC. It is translated as CASSLPTSYEQYF. The chain employs TRBV6-6 and TRBJ2-5; TRBD2 might be the D (6 bases). The end of the DNA aligns better with TRBJ2-7, so the J call may be wrong. Germline assignment: CDR1 MNHNY and CDR2 SVGAGI (reference sequence). The CDR3 length is 13 residues.

The rearrangement joins TRBV5-1 to TRBJ2-7; 7 bases line up with TRBD2. CDR3 size: 16 residues. Trimming removed 1 base from V and 3 bases from J; junction bases left unmatched: 10. The germline gives CDR1 SGHRS, CDR2 YFSETQ. CDR3 DNA sequence: TGCGCCAGCAGCTTGAAAATCGGCCCTAGCGGCTACGAGCAGTACTTC. This translates into CASSLKIGPSGYEQYF.

This clone was detected only a few times. This rearrangement joins TRBV18 to TRBJ1-1; D gene ambiguous. The length of the CDR3 is 13 residues. V gave up 6 bases and J gave up 7 bases, with 15 bases separating them. Germline CDR1 and CDR2: KGHSH and LQKENI. CDR3 sequence reads: CASSPEGRSEAFF. In DNA, the CDR3 is TGTGCCAGCTCTCCCGAGGGCAGGAGTGAAGCTTTCTTT.

V gene TRBV20-1 combines with J gene TRBJ2-5; a weak D match, TRBD1 (7 bases). The CDR3 contains 11 residues. Germline lookup yields CDR1 DFQATT and CDR2 SNEGSKA (reference sequence). The CDR3 sequence: CSPQGGETQYF. DNA of the CDR3: TGCAGCCCGCAGGGGGGAGAGACCCAGTACTTC.

This chain uses TRBV2 with TRBJ2-3; no clear D gene. This CDR3 has 15 amino acids. Germline V gene data show CDR1 as SNHLY and CDR2 as FYNNEI. Trimming took off 5 bases at V and 4 bases at J, with 16 bases between the two ends. The CDR3 DNA follows: TGTGCCAGCAGTCCGGTCCGCGGTCCCCCAGATACGCAGTATTTT. Amino acid sequence: CASSPVRGPPDTQYF.

The rearrangement joins TRBV10-3 to TRBJ1-4, with unresolved D. V was cut by 4 bases and J by 5 bases, with 17 bases left in between. The CDR3 covers 16 residues. CDR1 and CDR2 (germline): ENHRY, SYGVKD. CDR3 nucleotide sequence: TGTGCCATCAGTGCCTCCGGAACCGGAGACAATGAAAAACTGTTTTTT. This gives the protein CAISASGTGDNEKLFF.

This rearrangement joins TRBV7-3 to TRBJ2-1, with 9 bases that match TRBD1. V shed 5 bases and J 6 bases; nucleotides not matched to a gene: 8. Germline-derived CDR1 and CDR2 are SGHTA and FQGTGA. The CDR3 length is 15 residues. CDR3 in amino acids: CASSATGTGINEQFF. In DNA form, the CDR3 reads TGTGCCAGCAGCGCAACCGGGACAGGGATCAATGAGCAGTTCTTC.